These 6 T cell receptor beta chains originate from one sample sequenced in a study of sequential checkpoint blockade in melanoma. Treatment denoted: randomized to nivolumab then ipilimumab (arm A) or the reverse (arm B). TCRdb's copy holds only in-frame clones and misses some; the assay was immunoSEQ multiplex PCR. The data show fewer than 45,000 clones, just over 85% seen once. The input for sequencing was CD8+ T cells sorted from blood (inferred from file names), taken from a patient given nivolumab and ipilimumab in sequence. Receptors were obtained from a human donor with melanoma.

The chain carries TRBV28 and TRBJ1-1, with a weak D call TRBD1 (6 bases). V was cut by 5 bases and J by 6 bases, with 25 bases left in between. CDR1 is MDHEN and CDR2 is SYDVKM in the germline V gene. The CDR3 is 17 amino acids. CDR3 sequence (DNA): TGTGCCAGCAGTCGCGTGACAAACTTCAGGGGTTTCCCTGAAGCTTTCTTT. It translates to CASSRVTNFRGFPEAFF.

This rearrangement joins TRBV4-1 to TRBJ1-1, with 7 bases matching TRBD1. The CDR3 extends over 15 amino acids. Germline CDR1 reads MGHRA; CDR2 reads YSYEKL. Unmatched junction bases numbered 6, after V lost 4 bases and J lost 1 base. As DNA, the CDR3 is TGCGCCAGCAGCCTTGAGACAGGGTGGAACACTGAAGCTTTCTTT. The encoded protein is CASSLETGWNTEAFF.

The table lists this clone with a count of one. The chain combines TRBV7-8 with TRBJ2-7, with a tentative D call TRBD2 (5 bases). The ends were cut back, 0 bases at V and 4 bases at J, with 10 bases in the middle. Per germline, CDR1 SGHVS and CDR2 FQNEAQ. CDR3 length: 14 amino acids. The CDR3 spells CASSLAGAEYEQYV. CDR3 DNA: TGTGCCAGCAGCTTAGCGGGAGCGGAATACGAGCAGTACGTC.

V gene TRBV9 combines with J gene TRBJ2-5; 7 bases map to TRBD2. Germline lookup yields CDR1 SGDLS and CDR2 YYNGEE. Trimming removed 0 bases from V and 2 bases from J; junction bases left unmatched: 4. CDR3 length: 15 residues. DNA for the CDR3: TGTGCCAGCAGCGTAGATGGGGGGGTTCAAGAGACCCAGTACTTC. It is translated as CASSVDGGVQETQYF.

The rearrangement links TRBV28 to TRBJ2-1; TRBD2 aligns across 9 bases. Germline CDR1 is MDHEN and CDR2 is SYDVKM. The CDR3 totals 14 residues. J was trimmed by 6 bases and V by 3 bases; bases with no gene match: 3. CDR3 sequence (DNA): TGTGCCAGCAGTTTGTCTAGCGGGACCAATGAGCAGTTCTTC. Its protein product is CASSLSSGTNEQFF. The variable domain in full, with the rest retrieved from reference TRBV28 and TRBJ2-1, is DVKVTQSSRYLVKRTGEKVFLECVQDMDHENMFWYRQDPGLGLRLIYFSYDVKMKEKGDIPEGYSVSREKKERFSLILESASTNQTSMYLCASSLSSGTNEQFFGPGTRLTVL.

The chain employs TRBV2 and TRBJ2-4; D is perhaps TRBD1 (6 bases). Germline lookup yields CDR1 SNHLY and CDR2 FYNNEI. The CDR3 sequence is 12 residues long. V lost 10 bases and J lost 6, with 13 bases in between. Written as DNA, the CDR3 is TGTGCCATTACAGTAGGGGGAAACATTCAGTACTTC. As protein: CAITVGGNIQYF.